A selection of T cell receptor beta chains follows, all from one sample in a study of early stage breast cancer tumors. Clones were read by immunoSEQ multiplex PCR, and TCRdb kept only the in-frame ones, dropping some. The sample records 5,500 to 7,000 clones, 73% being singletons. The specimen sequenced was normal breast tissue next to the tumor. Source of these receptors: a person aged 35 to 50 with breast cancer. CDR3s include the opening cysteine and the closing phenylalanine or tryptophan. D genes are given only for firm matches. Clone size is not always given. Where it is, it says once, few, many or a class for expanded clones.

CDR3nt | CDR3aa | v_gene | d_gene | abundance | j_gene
TGTGCCTGGAGCCGTGGGGCAGCTAATGAAAAACTGTTTTTT | CAWSRGAANEKLFF | TRBV30 | NA | NA | TRBJ1-4
TGTGCCAGCAGTACCAAGGAGGGGTCCTACGAGCAGTACTTC | CASSTKEGSYEQYF | TRBV27 | NA | NA | TRBJ2-7
TGTGCCAGTACTCCATCGTTACAGGGGAGCGGTGGCTACACCTTC | CASTPSLQGSGGYTF | TRBV19 | TRBD1 | NA | TRBJ1-2
TGTGCCAGCAGCCCACTAGCGGGTAGCTCCTACAATGAGCAGTTCTTC | CASSPLAGSSYNEQFF | TRBV7-9 | TRBD2 | once | TRBJ2-1
TGTGCCAGCAGCCCGGGACACCCACTCACCGTAGGGGAGCTGTTTTTT | CASSPGHPLTVGELFF | TRBV14 | NA | NA | TRBJ2-2
TGCGCCAGCAGCTTGGGACAGGGGGCCGTAAACTATGGCTACACCTTC | CASSLGQGAVNYGYTF | TRBV5-1 | TRBD1 | NA | TRBJ1-2
TGTGCCAGCATGGAAGACAGGGGCAATCAGCCCCAGCATTTT | CASMEDRGNQPQHF | TRBV2 | TRBD1 | NA | TRBJ1-5
TGTGCCAGCAGCCAAGTATTACTAGCGGGAGGGACTTACGAGCAGTACTTC | CASSQVLLAGGTYEQYF | TRBV4-2 | TRBD2 | NA | TRBJ2-7
TGTGCCAGCAGTTACTCGAGTAGCGGGAGCTCTTACGAGCAGTACTTC | CASSYSSSGSSYEQYF | TRBV6-5 | TRBD2 | NA | TRBJ2-7
TGTGCCAGCAGCTTAACCTTAAGCGGGATGAACACTGAAGCTTTCTTT | CASSLTLSGMNTEAFF | TRBV7-8 | NA | NA | TRBJ1-1
TGCGCCAGCAGCCAGGAGATGACGGCTAATACGCAGTATTTT | CASSQEMTANTQYF | TRBV5-1 | NA | once | TRBJ2-3
TGTGCCAGCAGCCAAGATTTGTCCCTTTCGTTC | CASSQDLSLSF | TRBV14 | NA | NA | TRBJ2-7
TGTGCCATCAGAGGAGGGGACAGACGGTACTTC | CAIRGGDRRYF | TRBV6-5 | NA | NA | TRBJ2-5
TGTGCCAGTAGTATTGCGGGACAGGGAGGAGGTGAGCAGTACTTC | CASSIAGQGGGEQYF | TRBV19 | TRBD1 | NA | TRBJ2-7
TGCGCCAGCAGTGAGTTCGGAGGACGGTACGAGCAGTACTTC | CASSEFGGRYEQYF | TRBV10-1 | NA | few | TRBJ2-7
TGTGCCACCAGCAGAGATCGGGCGGGAGGAGCAGATACGCAGTATTTT | CATSRDRAGGADTQYF | TRBV15 | TRBD2 | once | TRBJ2-3
TGCAGTGCAGAGACTAACTATGGCTACACCTTC | CSAETNYGYTF | TRBV20-1 | NA | NA | TRBJ1-2